This TCR beta chain was identified during a study of human T cells and chemical hapten exposure. Study-wide points: It was expanded TCRs that formed significantly more large CDR3 similarity clusters than controls did.

TCRdb ran MiXCR on the RACE reads and lists one entry per CDR3 protein. Of around 260,000 distinct CDR3 sequences in the sample, more than 6.5% were seen once. This clonotype was found many times. Its antigen remains unidentified. Regarding time point: pre-sensitization, week 0. Indicated treatment: therapeutic diphenylcyclopropenone sensitization with weekly scalp DPC. Deletions cut 1 base from V and 1 base from J, with 8 bases between. The CDR3 spans 15 residues. Germline V lookup: CDR1 SGHVS, CDR2 FNYEAQ. The source material was whole blood, sampled in connection with sensitization to the hapten diphenylcyclopropenone (DPC). The origin of this receptor is a woman aged 40 to 49 with alopecia areata. Some clones in this sample may be carry-over from other donors' samples. The chain has TRBV7-6 and TRBJ2-1; no definite D call. The CDR3 spells CASSLGTASYNEQFF. DNA for the CDR3: TGTGCCAGCAGCTTAGGGACCGCTTCCTACAATGAGCAGTTCTTC.